Presented here are 2 T cell receptor beta chains from one specimen sequenced in a study of blood T cell repertoires in COVID-19. TCRdb keeps only in-frame clones here, not all; method: immunoSEQ multiplex PCR. The repertoire holds about 39,000 clones, 75% to 90% seen once, with roughly 4.5% in the top ten. The sequenced sample consisted of peripheral blood. The receptor set was obtained from a man in his sixties with acute or convalescent COVID-19.

The chain has TRBV11-2 and TRBJ1-2; D is possibly TRBD1 (5 bases). Germline V gene data show CDR1 as SGHAT and CDR2 as FQNNGV. This CDR3 is built from 13 residues. Trimming pared 4 bases from V and 5 bases from J, leaving 11 bases between. The CDR3 coding sequence is TGTGCCAGCAGCTACGGGGGAGAGTATGGCTACACCTTC. Translation: CASSYGGEYGYTF.

The rearrangement uses TRBV5-5 and TRBJ1-2; a weak D match, TRBD1 (5 bases). This CDR3 is 13 amino acids long. V dropped 6 bases and J dropped 5 bases, with 14 bases sitting between them. Germline CDR1 SGHKS, CDR2 YYEKEE (reference sequence). The CDR3 DNA is TGTGCCAGCACCCTCCCTGGGACTTATGGCTACACCTTC. It yields the protein CASTLPGTYGYTF.